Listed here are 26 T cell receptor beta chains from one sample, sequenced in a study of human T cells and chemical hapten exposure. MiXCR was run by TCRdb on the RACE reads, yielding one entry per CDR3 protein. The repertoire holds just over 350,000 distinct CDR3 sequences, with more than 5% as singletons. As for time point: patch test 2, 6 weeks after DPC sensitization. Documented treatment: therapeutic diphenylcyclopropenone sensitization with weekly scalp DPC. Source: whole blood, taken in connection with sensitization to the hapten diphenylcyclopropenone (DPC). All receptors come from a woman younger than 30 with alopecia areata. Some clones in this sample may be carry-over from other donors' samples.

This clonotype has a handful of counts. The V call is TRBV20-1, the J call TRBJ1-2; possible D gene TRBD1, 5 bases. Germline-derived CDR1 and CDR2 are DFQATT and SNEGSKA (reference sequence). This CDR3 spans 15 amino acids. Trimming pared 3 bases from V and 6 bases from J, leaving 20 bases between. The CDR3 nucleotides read TGCAGTGCTAGTCCGATGACCGGGACCCAGGATGGCTACACCTTC. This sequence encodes CSASPMTGTQDGYTF.

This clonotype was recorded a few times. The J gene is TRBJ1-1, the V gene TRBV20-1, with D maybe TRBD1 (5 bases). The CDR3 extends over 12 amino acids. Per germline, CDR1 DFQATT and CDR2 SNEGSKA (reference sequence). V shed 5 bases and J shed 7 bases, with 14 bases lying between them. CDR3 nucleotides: TGCAGTGCTCCCCCCGGACAAAGTGAAGCTTTCTTT. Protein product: CSAPPGQSEAFF.

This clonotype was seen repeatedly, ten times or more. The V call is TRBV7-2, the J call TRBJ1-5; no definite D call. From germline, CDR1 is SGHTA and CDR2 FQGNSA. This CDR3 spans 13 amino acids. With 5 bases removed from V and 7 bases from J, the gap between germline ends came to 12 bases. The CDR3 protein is CASSAPSGQPQHF. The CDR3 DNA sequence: TGTGCCAGCAGCGCGCCGAGTGGACAGCCCCAGCATTTT.

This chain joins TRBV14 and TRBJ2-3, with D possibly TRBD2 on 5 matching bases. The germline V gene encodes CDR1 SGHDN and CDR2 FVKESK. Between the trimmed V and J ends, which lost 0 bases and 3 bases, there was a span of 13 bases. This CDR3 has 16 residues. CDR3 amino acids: CASSQDTRVRTDTQYF. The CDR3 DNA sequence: TGTGCCAGCAGCCAAGATACGAGGGTACGGACAGATACGCAGTATTTT.

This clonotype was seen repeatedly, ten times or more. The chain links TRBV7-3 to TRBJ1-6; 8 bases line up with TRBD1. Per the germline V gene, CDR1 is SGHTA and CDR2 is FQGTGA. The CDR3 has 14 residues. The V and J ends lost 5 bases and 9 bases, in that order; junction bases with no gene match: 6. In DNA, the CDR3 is TGTGCCAGCAGCCTTCAGGGGGCCGGTTCACCCCTCCACTTT. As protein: CASSLQGAGSPLHF.

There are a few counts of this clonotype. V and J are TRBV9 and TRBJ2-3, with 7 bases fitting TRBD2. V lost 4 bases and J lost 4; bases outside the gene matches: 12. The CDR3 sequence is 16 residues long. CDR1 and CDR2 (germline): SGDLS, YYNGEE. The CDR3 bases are TGTGCCAGCAGCCCTCCGACTAGCATGGCCGCAGATACGCAGTATTTT. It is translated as CASSPPTSMAADTQYF.

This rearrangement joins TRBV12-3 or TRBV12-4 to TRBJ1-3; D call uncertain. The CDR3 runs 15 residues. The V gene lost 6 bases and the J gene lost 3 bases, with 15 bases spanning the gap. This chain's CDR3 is CASRRQQIFGNTIYF. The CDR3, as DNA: TGTGCCAGCAGACGCCAACAGATTTTTGGAAACACCATATATTTT.

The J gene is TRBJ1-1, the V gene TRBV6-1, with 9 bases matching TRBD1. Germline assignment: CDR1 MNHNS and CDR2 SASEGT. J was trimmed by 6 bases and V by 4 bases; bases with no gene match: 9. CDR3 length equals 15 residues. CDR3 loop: CASSASARTGAEAFF. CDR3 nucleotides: TGTGCCAGCAGTGCATCTGCCAGGACAGGGGCTGAAGCTTTCTTT.

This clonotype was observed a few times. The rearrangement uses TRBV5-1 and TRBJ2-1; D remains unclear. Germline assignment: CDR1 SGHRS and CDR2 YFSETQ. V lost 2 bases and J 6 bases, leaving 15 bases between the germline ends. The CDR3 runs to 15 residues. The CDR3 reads CASSFSQLVGNEQFF. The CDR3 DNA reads TGCGCCAGCAGCTTTAGCCAGCTCGTGGGCAATGAGCAGTTCTTC.

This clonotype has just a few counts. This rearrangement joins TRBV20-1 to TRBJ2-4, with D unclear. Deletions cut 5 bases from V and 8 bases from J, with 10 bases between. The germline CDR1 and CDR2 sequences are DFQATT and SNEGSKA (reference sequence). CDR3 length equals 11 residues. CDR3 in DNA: TGCAGTGCTGTTTTTAGGGACATTCAGTACTTC. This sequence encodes CSAVFRDIQYF.

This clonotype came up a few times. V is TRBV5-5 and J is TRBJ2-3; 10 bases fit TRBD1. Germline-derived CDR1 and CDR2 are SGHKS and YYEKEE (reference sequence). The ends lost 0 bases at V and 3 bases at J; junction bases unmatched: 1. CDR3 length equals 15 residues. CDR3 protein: CASSLVGQGTDTQYF. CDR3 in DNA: TGTGCCAGCAGCTTGGTGGGACAGGGGACAGATACGCAGTATTTT.

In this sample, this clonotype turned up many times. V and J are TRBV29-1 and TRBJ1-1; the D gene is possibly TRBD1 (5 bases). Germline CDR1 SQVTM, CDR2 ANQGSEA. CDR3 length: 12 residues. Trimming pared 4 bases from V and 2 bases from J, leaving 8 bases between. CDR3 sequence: CSVVGPNTEAFF. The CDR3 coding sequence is TGCAGCGTTGTGGGGCCTAACACTGAAGCTTTCTTT.

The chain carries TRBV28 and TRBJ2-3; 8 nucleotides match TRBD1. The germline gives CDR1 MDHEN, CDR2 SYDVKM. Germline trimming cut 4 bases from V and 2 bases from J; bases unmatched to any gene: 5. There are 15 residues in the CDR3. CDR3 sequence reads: CASSSGQGVTDTQYF. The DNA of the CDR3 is TGTGCCAGCAGTTCCGGACAGGGTGTCACAGATACGCAGTATTTT.

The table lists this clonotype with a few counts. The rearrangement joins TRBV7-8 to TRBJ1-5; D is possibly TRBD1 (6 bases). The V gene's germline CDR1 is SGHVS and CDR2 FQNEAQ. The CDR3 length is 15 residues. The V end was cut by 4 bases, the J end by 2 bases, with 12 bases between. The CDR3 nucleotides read TGTGCCAGCAGCTATTACAGGGAAGGCAATCAGCCCCAGCATTTT. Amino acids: CASSYYREGNQPQHF.

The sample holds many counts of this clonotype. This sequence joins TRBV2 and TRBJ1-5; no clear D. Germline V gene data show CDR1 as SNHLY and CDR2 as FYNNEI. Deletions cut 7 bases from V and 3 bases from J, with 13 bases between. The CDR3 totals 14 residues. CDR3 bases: TGTGCCAGCACCCTGACTTCGATCAATCAGCCCCAGCATTTT. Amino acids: CASTLTSINQPQHF. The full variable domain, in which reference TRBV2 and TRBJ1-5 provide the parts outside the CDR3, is EPEVTQTPSHQVTQMGQEVILRCVPISNHLYFYWYRQILGQKVEFLVSFYNNEISEKSEIFDDQFSVERPDGSNFTLKIRSTKLEDSAMYFCASTLTSINQPQHFGDGTRLSIL.

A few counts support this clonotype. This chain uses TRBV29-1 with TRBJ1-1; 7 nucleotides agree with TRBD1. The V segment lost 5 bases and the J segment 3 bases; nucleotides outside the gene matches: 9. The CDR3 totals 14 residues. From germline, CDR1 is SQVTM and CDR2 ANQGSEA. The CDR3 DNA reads TGCAGCGTTCCTGCCCCGGGACAGTACACTGAAGCTTTCTTT. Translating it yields CSVPAPGQYTEAFF.

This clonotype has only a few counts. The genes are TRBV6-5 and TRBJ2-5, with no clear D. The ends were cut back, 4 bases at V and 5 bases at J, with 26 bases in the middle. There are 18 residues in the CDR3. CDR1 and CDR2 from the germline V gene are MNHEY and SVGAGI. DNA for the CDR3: TGTGCCAGCAGTTTACGGACCCTTCATGACGGTGGAAGCGAGACCCAGTACTTC. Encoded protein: CASSLRTLHDGGSETQYF.

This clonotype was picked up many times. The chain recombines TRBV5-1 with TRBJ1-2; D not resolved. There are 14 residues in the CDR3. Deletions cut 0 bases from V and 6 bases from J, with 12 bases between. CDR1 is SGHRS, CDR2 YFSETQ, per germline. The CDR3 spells CASSLGQNSNGYTF. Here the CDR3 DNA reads TGCGCCAGCAGCTTGGGGCAGAATTCCAATGGCTACACCTTC.

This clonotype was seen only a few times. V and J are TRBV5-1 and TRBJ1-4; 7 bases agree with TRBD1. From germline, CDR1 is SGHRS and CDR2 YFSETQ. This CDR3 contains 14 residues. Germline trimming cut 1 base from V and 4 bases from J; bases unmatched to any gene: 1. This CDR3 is CASSLRDSNEKLFF. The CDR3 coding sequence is TGCGCCAGCAGCTTGCGGGACAGTAATGAAAAACTGTTTTTT.

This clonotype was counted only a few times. CDR3 sequence: CASSLMGQGVDKNIQYF. The CDR3 DNA sequence: TGTGCCAGCAGCTTAATGGGGCAGGGGGTAGACAAAAACATTCAGTACTTC. V is TRBV7-9 and J is TRBJ2-4, with 7 bases fitting TRBD1. The germline CDR1 and CDR2 sequences are SEHNR and FQNEAQ (reference sequence). J lost 3 bases, V lost 2 bases, and 10 bases had no gene match. The CDR3 totals 17 residues. Supplemented by reference TRBV7-9 and TRBJ2-4, the full variable domain reads DTGVSQNPRHKITKRGQNVTFRCDPISEHNRLYWYRQTLGQGPEFLTYFQNEAQLEKSRLLSDRFSAERPKGSFSTLEIQRTEQGDSAMYLCASSLMGQGVDKNIQYFGAGTRLSVL.

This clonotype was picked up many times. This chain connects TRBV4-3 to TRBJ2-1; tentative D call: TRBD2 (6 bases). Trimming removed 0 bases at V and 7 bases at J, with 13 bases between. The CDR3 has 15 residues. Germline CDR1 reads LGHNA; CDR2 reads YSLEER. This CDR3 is CASSQDNGRGNEQFF. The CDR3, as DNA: TGCGCCAGCAGCCAAGATAACGGACGGGGGAATGAGCAGTTCTTC.

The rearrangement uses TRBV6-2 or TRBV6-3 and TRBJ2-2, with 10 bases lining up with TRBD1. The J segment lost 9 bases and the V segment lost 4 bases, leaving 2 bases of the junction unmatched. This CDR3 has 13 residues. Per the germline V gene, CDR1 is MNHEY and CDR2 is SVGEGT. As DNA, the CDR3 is TGTGCCAGCAGTTTGGACAGGGGGAGGGAGCTGTTTTTT. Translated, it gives CASSLDRGRELFF.

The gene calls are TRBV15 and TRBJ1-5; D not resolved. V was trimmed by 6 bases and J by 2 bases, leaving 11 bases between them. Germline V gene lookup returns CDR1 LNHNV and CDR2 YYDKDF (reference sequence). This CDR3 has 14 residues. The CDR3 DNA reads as TGTGCCACCAGGCCGGACGGTCGCAATCAGCCCCAGCATTTT. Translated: CATRPDGRNQPQHF. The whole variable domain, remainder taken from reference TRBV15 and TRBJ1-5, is DAMVIQNPRYQVTQFGKPVTLSCSQTLNHNVMYWYQQKSSQAPKLLFHYYDKDFNNEADTPDNFQSRRPNTSFCFLDIRSPGLGDTAMYLCATRPDGRNQPQHFGDGTRLSIL.

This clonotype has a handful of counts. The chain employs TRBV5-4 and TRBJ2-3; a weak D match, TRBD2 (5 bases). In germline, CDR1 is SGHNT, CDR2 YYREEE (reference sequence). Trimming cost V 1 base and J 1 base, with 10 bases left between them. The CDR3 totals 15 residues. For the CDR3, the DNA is TGTGCCAGCAGCTTGCCCGGGGTTCGCACAGATACGCAGTATTTT. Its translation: CASSLPGVRTDTQYF.

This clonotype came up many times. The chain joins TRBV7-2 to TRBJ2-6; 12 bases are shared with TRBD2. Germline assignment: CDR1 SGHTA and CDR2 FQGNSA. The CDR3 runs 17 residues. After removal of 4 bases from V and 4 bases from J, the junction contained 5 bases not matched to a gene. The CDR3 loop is CASSYRLAGVGANVLTF. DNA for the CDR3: TGTGCCAGCAGCTACCGACTAGCGGGGGTAGGGGCCAACGTCCTGACTTTC.

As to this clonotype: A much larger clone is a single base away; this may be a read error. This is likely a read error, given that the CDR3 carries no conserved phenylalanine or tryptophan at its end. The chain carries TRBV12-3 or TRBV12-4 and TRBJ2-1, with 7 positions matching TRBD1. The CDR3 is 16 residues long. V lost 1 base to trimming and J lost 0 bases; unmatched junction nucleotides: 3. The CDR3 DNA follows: TGTGCCAGCAGTTTAGGCAGGGGGACCTCCTACAATGAGCAGTTCTCC. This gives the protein CASSLGRGTSYNEQFS.